The sequence of this T cell receptor (beta chain) was determined in a study of cytomegalovirus exposure and HLA in healthy donors. Study results and caveats: Reported findings show TCR beta sequences accurately forecast HLA-A and HLA-B alleles in most subjects.

The PCR used 60 Vbeta and 13 Jbeta primers. Assay used: immunoSEQ multiplex PCR; TCRdb lists only in-frame clones, some missing. This listing includes fewer than 40,000 clones. The CDR3 is made up of 13 amino acids. V lost 5 bases and J lost 6; bases outside the gene matches: 6. The germline gives CDR1 MGHDK, CDR2 SYGVNS. A remark on this clone: The antigen remains undetermined.

The chain joins TRBV25-1 to TRBJ2-7; 8 positions match TRBD1. The sample consisted of PBMCs. This sequence was found in a woman aged 40-49 years in good health and CMV-seropositive. The DNA of the CDR3 is TGTGCCAGCAGTCGAGGGACAGGCGCCGAGCAGTACTTC. It codes for CASSRGTGAEQYF.